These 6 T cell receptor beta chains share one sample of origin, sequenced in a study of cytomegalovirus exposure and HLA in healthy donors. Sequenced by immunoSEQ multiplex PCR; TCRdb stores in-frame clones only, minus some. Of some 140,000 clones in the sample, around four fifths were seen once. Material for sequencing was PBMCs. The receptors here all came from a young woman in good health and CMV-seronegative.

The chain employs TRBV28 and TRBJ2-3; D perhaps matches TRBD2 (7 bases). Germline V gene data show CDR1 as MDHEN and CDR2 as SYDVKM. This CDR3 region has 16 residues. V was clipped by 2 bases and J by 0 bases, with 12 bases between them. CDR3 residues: CASSLEGGVSTDTQYF. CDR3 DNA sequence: TGTGCCAGCAGTTTAGAGGGGGGGGTTAGCACAGATACGCAGTATTTT.

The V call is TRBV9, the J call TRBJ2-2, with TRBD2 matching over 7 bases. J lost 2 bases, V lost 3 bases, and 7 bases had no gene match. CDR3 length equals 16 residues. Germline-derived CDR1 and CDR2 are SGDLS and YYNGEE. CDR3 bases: TGTGCCAGCAGCGCTTCAACTAGCGTTAACACCGGGGAGCTGTTTTTT. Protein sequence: CASSASTSVNTGELFF.

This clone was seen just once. The CDR3 region is CASSLGIQGGYGYTF. CDR3 sequence (DNA): TGTGCCAGCAGCTTAGGGATTCAGGGAGGCTATGGCTACACCTTC. The V call is TRBV5-6, the J call TRBJ1-2; D might be TRBD1 (5 bases). Germline V CDR1 and CDR2: SGHDT, YYEEEE. This CDR3 comprises 15 residues. Trimming took 2 bases from V and 4 from J, leaving 15 bases between them.

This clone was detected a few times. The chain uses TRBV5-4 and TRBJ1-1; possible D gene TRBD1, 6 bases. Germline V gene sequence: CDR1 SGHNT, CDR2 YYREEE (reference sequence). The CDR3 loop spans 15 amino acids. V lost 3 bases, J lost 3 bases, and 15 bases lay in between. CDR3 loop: CASSSDSYGDTEAFF. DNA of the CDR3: TGTGCCAGCAGCTCGGACAGCTACGGGGACACTGAAGCTTTCTTT.

The CDR3 DNA sequence: TGCGCCAGCAGCTTGGCCGGCCAGAGGGCGGGCGAGCAGTACTTC. This encodes CASSLAGQRAGEQYF. The gene calls are TRBV5-1 and TRBJ2-7; maybe TRBD2 (5 bases). The V gene's germline CDR1 is SGHRS and CDR2 YFSETQ. V was pared by 0 bases and J by 6 bases, with 16 bases between. The CDR3 length is 15 residues.

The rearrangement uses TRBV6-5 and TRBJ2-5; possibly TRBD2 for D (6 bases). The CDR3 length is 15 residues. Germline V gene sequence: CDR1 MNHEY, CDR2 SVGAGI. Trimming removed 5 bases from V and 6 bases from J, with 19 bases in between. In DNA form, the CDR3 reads TGTGCCAGCAGTCCCAGCGGGCGCGTTGGACAGACCCAGTACTTC. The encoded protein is CASSPSGRVGQTQYF.